This T cell receptor beta chain is drawn from a study of shared clonotypes between healthy human individuals (dated by TCRdb to about 2020). For the wider study: The cohort included a few men and two women between 18 and 49 years of age. Per donor, three plates each were used for CD4 naive and CD4 memory, two for CD8 naive, and one for CD8 memory. The study deeply sequenced blood TCR repertoires of five healthy adults to estimate repertoire size and the extent of clonotype sharing between individuals. To increase sequencing depth and limit assay-specific biases, TCR repertoire library preparation and sequencing were carried out by different laboratories using diverse techniques. Leukapheresis yielded between about 0.9 and 9 billion PBMCs per donor.

TCR CDR3 regions were amplified from genomic DNA by multiplex PCR using the deep immunoSEQ assay. For each cell subset, the extracted genomic DNA was distributed evenly across all wells of several immunoSEQ 96-well plates, and each plate served as one replicate. For sorted subsets, approximately 0.2 ug of genomic DNA, equivalent to some 33,000 T cell genomes, went into each replicate PCR. Purified libraries were measured with a Qubit 3.0 fluorometer, size-checked on a Bioanalyzer 2100, and measured again with the KAPA Library Quantification kit. Each immunoSEQ 96-well plate was sequenced on its own single-read 150-cycle Illumina NextSeq 550 flow cell. On the authors' methods: Because only junctional sequences without quality scores were contained in the immunoSEQ output, filtering matching that applied to full-length reads could not be performed. To assign V/J genes and CDR3, sequences were annotated using PyIR, a Python wrapper for IgBLAST v1.9, with IMGT germline references. Reads with weak V/J assignments (E-value above 1e-6), missing CDR3, stop codons, out-of-frame junctions, or ambiguous translated residues were removed. V3J clonotypes were defined by identical inferred V gene, J gene, and CDR3 amino acid sequence. Percentage overlap between repertoires was calculated by dividing the number of shared unique clonotypes by the size of the smaller repertoire. Three approaches were used to assess repertoire richness: RTK rarefaction, the Chao1 estimator, and Recon v2.1 estimates of unobserved clonotypes. Generation probabilities were computed with OLGA for all TCRbeta clonotypes obtained by the gDNA method from a handful of donors. Entries here come from immuneACCESS through TCRdb and include only in-frame sequences with V and J called. Some clones fail to appear in such tables; in the studies checked, an unresolved V gene covers under half of the shortfall, and the cause of the remainder is unknown. The V and J calls and clone size come from that table; D and trimming were worked out from the DNA. For this sample the table gives around 1.9 million clones, of which approximately 94% were detected only once. Of the sample, around 1.7% falls within the top ten clones.

What the work shows at the level of the full study, not this receptor alone: Based on pairwise subsampling, the degree of clonotype sharing among donors was expected to be affected by sequencing depth. Clonotypes shared by all four sorted-subset donors showed higher generation probabilities than non-shared clonotypes. Incomplete sequencing was indicated by rarefaction of sorted-subset datasets, despite the large sequencing depth. Larger estimated clonotype richness was generally found for naive subsets than for memory subsets. Sampling was restricted to blood, and TCR repertoires in tissue are likely to differ from TCR repertoires in blood. The genetic and exposure-history diversity represented was limited by the small number of donors. Across four donors, about 5% of naive CD4, 3% to 3.5% of naive CD8, 2% to 2.5% of memory CD4, and roughly 0.4% of memory CD8 clonotypes were shared.

CD8 naive samples were CD45RO-negative cells positively selected for CCR7, giving a CD45RA+CCR7+ population that excluded TemRA cells. The donors were healthy, HIV-negative adults with no recently reported acute infections or vaccinations. Only Caucasian adults living in Nashville, Tennessee, USA were represented among the donors. Blood was obtained by leukapheresis, after which PBMCs were separated by Ficoll-Histopaque density gradient centrifugation and cryopreserved in liquid nitrogen vapor phase. Purity and quantity of every magnetically sorted T cell population were checked by analytical flow cytometry. Genomic DNA was isolated from each sorted fraction and quantified by UV absorbance on a Nanodrop 2000c. A remark on this clone: It has no known antigen specificity. Base qualities are missing; no much larger clone stands one base away.

Sequenced input: naive CD8+ T cells from PBMCs. The intended sense of this specimen's cell subset or site label: CD45RA+CCR7+. The receptor was derived from a man younger than 30 in good health. Some clones in this sample may be carry-over from other donors' samples.

The CDR3 region: CASCDRLDPSSYNEQFF. In nucleotide form, the sequence is TGTGCCAGCTGTGACCGGTTGGACCCGAGCTCCTACAATGAGCAGTTCTTC. The receptor chain draws on TRBV27 and TRBJ2-1; no confident D gene assignment can be made. The CDR3 goes from the cysteine to the phenylalanine over 17 residues. Kept here is only the CDR3 DNA, which spans 51 bases and is read in frame from base 1. Trimming removed 8 bases from V and 0 bases from J, leaving 20 bases between the germline ends. In the germline V gene (reference sequence), CDR1 corresponds to MNHEY and CDR2 to SMNVEV.